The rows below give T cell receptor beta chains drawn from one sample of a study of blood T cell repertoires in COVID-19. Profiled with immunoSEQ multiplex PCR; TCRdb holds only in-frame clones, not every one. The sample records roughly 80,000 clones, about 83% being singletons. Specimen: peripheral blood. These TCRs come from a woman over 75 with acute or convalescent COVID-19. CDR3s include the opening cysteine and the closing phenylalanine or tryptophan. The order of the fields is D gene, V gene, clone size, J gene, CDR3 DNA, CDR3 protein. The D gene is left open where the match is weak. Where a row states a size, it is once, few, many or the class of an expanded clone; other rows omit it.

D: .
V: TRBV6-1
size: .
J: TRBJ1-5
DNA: TGTGCCAGCAGTGAAGTACAGAATAGACAGCCCCAGCATTTT
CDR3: CASSEVQNRQPQHF

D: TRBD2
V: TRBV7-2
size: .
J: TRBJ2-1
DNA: TGTGCCAGCAGCTTAGCAGCGGGAGTGGGATACAATGAGCAGTTCTTC
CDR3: CASSLAAGVGYNEQFF

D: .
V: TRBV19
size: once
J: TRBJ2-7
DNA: TGTGCCAGTAGTCCGGACGGGATCTCCTACGAGCAGTACTTC
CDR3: CASSPDGISYEQYF

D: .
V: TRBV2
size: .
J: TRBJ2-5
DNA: TGTGCCAGCAATCGGGGTAAAGAGACCCAGTACTTC
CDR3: CASNRGKETQYF

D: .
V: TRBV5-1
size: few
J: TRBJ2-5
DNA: TGCGCCAGCAGTAGGGCGGGTAAGGATGAGACCCAGTACTTC
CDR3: CASSRAGKDETQYF

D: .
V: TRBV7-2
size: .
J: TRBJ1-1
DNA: TGTGCCAGCAGCTTAGCGGGGCAGGGGTCTGAAGCTTTCTTT
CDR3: CASSLAGQGSEAFF

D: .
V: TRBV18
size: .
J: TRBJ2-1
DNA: TGTGCCAGCTCACCACCGGCGGGAACCTCCTACAATGAGCAGTTCTTC
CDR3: CASSPPAGTSYNEQFF

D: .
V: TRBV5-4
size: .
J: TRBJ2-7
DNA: TGTGCCAGCAGCTCCGGGACAAACTCCTACGAGCAGTACTTC
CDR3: CASSSGTNSYEQYF

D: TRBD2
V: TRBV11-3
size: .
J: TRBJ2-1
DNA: TGTGCCAGCAGCTCCGGGACTAGCGGGGCTACCGAGCAGTTCTTC
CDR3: CASSSGTSGATEQFF

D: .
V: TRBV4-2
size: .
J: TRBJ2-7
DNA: TGTGCCAGCAGCCCCCGAGCGGCCTACGAGCAGTACTTC
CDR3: CASSPRAAYEQYF

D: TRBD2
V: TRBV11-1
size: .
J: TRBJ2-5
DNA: TGTGCCAGCAGCCACGGGACTAGCGGGAGGAAAGAGACCCAGTACTTC
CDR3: CASSHGTSGRKETQYF

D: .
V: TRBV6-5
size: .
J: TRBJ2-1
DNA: TGTGCCAGCAAACGTGGCATTGCCAACAATGAGCAGTTCTTC
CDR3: CASKRGIANNEQFF

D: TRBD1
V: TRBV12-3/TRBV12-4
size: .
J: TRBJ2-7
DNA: TGTGCCAGCAGCCTGGACAGGGGGGACGAGCAGTACTTC
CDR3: CASSLDRGDEQYF

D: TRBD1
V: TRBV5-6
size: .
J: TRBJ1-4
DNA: TGTGCCAGCAGCAGACAGGGCACGACTAATGAAAAACTGTTTTTT
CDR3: CASSRQGTTNEKLFF

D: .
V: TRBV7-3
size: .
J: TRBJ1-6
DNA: TGTGCCAGCAGCTTAACGGGCAGCTCCTATAATTCACCCCTCCACTTT
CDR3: CASSLTGSSYNSPLHF

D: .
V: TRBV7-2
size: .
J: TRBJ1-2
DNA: TGTGCCAGCAGCTTAGCGTTGGCCGCTTCGCTTAACTATGGCTACACCTTC
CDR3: CASSLALAASLNYGYTF

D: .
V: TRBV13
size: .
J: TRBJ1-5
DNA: TGTGCCAGCAGCTTAAGGGGAGGGCAGCCCCAGCATTTT
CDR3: CASSLRGGQPQHF

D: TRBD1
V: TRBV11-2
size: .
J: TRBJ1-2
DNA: TGTGCCACAAATCAGCAGGGGGTCTATGGCTACACCTTC
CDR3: CATNQQGVYGYTF

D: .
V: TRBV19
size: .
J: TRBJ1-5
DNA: TGTGCCAGTCTTTTTACAGGTGACAATCAGCCCCAGCATTTT
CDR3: CASLFTGDNQPQHF

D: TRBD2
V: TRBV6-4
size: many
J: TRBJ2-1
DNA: TGTGCCAGCAGTGACTCGATCGGACTAGGAAAGTCGGGTGAGCAGTTCTTC
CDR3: CASSDSIGLGKSGEQFF

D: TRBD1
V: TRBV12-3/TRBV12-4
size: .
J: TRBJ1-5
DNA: TGTGCCAGCACCCGGGACAGGGCGCAGCCCCAGCATTTT
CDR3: CASTRDRAQPQHF

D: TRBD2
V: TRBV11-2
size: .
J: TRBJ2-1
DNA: TGTGCCAGCAGCTCGGGACTAGCGGGAGGGCTCGATGAGCAGTTCTTC
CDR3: CASSSGLAGGLDEQFF

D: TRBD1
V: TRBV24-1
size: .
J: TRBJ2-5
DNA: TGTGCCACCAGTGATTTGGGGGACAGGGAGACCCAGTACTTC
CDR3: CATSDLGDRETQYF

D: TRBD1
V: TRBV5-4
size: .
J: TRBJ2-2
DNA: TGTGCCAGCAGCATTGCCGGGACAGGGACCGTCGGGGAGCTGTTTTTT
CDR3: CASSIAGTGTVGELFF

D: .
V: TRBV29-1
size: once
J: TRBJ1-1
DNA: TGCAGCGTTGTTGGGGGGTTGAACACTGAAGCTTTCTTT
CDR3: CSVVGGLNTEAFF

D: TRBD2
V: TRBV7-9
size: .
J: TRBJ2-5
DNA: TGTGCCAGCAGCCCCGGGACTACCCAAGAGACCCAGTACTTC
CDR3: CASSPGTTQETQYF

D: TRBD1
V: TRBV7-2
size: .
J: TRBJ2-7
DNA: TGTGCCAGCAGCTCCGCCGGGACAGGCTCCTACGAGCAGTACTTC
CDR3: CASSSAGTGSYEQYF

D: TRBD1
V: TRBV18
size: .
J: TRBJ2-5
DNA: TGTGCCAGCTCACCCGGGACAGCAGAGACCCAGTACTTC
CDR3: CASSPGTAETQYF

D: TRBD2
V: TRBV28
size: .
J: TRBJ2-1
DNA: TGTGCCAGCAGTTCGGTACCGGGACTAGCGGGAGGGTTATCCTACAATGAGCAGTTCTTC
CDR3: CASSSVPGLAGGLSYNEQFF

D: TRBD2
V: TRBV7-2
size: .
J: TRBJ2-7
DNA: TGTGCCAGCAGCTTTCGTCGGGAGGGCTACGAGCAGTACTTC
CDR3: CASSFRREGYEQYF

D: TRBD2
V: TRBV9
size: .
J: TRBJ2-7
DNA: TGTGCCAGCAGCGTAGGACCTAGCGGCTCCTACGAGCAGTACTTC
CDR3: CASSVGPSGSYEQYF

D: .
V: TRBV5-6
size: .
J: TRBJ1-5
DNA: TGTGCCAGCAGCTTGTTTACTACTTATAGCAATCAGCCCCAGCATTTT
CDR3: CASSLFTTYSNQPQHF

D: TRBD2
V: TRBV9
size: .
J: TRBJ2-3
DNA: TGTGCCAGCAGCCCCAATAGCGGGAGGGCCGGAGATACGCAGTATTTT
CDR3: CASSPNSGRAGDTQYF

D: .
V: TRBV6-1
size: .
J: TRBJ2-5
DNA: TGTGCCAGCAGTGAGGGGATTACAGGGTATGGAGAGACCCAGTACTTC
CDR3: CASSEGITGYGETQYF

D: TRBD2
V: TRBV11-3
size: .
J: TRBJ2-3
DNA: TGTGCCAGCAACCATCGAGCGGGGAACACAGATACGCAGTATTTT
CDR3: CASNHRAGNTDTQYF

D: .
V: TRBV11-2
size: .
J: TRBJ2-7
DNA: TGTGCCAGCAGCCCACGACAACCACCCTACGAGCAGTACTTC
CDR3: CASSPRQPPYEQYF

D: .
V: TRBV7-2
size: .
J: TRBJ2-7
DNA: TGTGCCAGCAGCTTAGAGTTTTTCAGCTACGAGCAGTACTTC
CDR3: CASSLEFFSYEQYF

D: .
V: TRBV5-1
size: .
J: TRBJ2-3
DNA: TGCGCCAGCAGCTTGGACGGACTCCCATCGGATACGCAGTATTTT
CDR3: CASSLDGLPSDTQYF

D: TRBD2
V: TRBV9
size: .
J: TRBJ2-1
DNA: TGTGCCAGCAGCGAGGACGGGGGGTACAATGAGCAGTTCTTC
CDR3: CASSEDGGYNEQFF

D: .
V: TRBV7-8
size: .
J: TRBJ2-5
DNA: TGTGCCAGCAGCTCCCCTTTAGAGACCCAGTACTTC
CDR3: CASSSPLETQYF

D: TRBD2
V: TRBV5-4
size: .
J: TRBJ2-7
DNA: TGTGCCAGCAGCTTGGGCGGGACTAGCGGGACCGAGCAGTACTTC
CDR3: CASSLGGTSGTEQYF

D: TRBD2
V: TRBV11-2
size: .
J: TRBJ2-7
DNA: TGTGCCAGCAGCTCGGGACTAGCGGGAGAGAGCGAGCAGTACTTC
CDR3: CASSSGLAGESEQYF

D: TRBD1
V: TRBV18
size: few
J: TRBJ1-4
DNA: TGTGCCAGCTCACCTAACAGGGGAGAAAAACTGTTTTTT
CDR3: CASSPNRGEKLFF

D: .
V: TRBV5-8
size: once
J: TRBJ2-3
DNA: TGTGCCAGCAGCCCGTCGGAGGGCTGGACAGATACGCAGTATTTT
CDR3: CASSPSEGWTDTQYF

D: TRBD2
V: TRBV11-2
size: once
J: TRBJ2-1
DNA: TGTGCCAGCAGCTTAGGACTAGCGGGAGCCTACAATGAGCAGTTCTTC
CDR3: CASSLGLAGAYNEQFF

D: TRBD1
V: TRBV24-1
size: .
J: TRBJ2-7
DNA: TGTGCCACCAGTGACCGAGACAGGGAACAGTACTTC
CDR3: CATSDRDREQYF

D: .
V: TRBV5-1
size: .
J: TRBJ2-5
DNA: TGCGCCAGCAGCTTGGACGGGGGAACGTACCAAGAGACCCAGTACTTC
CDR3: CASSLDGGTYQETQYF

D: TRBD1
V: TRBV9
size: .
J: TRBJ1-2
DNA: TGTGCCAGCAGCGTTTCGGACAGGGGTGGCTACACCTTC
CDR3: CASSVSDRGGYTF

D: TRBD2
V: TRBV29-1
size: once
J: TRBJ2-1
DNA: TGCAGCGTTGAGGGACTAGCGACCTACAATGAGCAGTTCTTC
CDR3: CSVEGLATYNEQFF

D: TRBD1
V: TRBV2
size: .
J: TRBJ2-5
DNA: TGTGCCAGCAGTGGACAGGGGGAGGGCCAAGAGACCCAGTACTTC
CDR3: CASSGQGEGQETQYF

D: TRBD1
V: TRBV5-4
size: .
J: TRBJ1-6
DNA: TGTGCCAGCAGATACCAACAGGGGGCGAATTCACCCCTCCACTTT
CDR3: CASRYQQGANSPLHF

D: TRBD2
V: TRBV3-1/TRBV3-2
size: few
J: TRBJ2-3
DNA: TGTGCCAGCAGCCAAGTAGCATCGGGGGGGGATACGCAGTATTTT
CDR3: CASSQVASGGDTQYF